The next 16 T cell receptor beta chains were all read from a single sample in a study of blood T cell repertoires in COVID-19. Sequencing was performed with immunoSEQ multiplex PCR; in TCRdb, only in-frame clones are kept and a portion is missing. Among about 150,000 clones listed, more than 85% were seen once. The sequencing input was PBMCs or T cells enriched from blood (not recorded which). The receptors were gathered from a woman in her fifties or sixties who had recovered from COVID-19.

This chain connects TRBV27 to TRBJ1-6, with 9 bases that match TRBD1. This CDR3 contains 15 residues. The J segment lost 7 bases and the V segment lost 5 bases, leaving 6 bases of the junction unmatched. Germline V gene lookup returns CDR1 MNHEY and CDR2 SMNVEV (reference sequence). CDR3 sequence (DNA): TGTGCCAGCAGTGCTACCGACAGGGGGAATTCACCCCTCCACTTT. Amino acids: CASSATDRGNSPLHF.

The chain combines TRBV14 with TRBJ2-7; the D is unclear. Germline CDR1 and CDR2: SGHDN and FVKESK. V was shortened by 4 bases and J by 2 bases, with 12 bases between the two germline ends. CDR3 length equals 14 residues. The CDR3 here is CASSPFGRTYEQYF. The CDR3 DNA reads TGTGCCAGCAGCCCCTTTGGCAGGACCTACGAGCAGTACTTC.

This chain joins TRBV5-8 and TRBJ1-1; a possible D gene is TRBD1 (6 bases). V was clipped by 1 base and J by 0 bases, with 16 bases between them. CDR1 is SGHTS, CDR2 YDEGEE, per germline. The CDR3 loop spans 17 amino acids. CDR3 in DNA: TGTGCCAGCAGCTTGAACAGGGCGAGGGGCATGAACACTGAAGCTTTCTTT. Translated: CASSLNRARGMNTEAFF.

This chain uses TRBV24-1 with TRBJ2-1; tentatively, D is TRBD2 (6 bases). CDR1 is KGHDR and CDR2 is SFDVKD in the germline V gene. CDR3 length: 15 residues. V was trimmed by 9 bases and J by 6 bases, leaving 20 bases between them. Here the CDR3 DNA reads TGTGCCACCTCTGAGGCGAAAGCGGGTGTCAATGAGCAGTTCTTC. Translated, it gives CATSEAKAGVNEQFF.

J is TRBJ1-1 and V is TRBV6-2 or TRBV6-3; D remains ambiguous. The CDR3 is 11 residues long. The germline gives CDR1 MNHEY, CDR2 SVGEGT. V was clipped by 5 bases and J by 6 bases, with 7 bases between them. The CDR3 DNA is TGTGCCAGCAGTCGGAGGGCTGAAGCTTTCTTT. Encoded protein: CASSRRAEAFF.

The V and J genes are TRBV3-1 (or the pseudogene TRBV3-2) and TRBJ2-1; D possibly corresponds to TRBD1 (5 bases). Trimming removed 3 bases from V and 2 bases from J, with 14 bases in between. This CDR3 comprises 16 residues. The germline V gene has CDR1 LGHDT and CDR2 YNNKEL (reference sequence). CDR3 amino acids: CASSQPLGAAYNEQFF. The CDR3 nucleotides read TGTGCCAGCAGCCAGCCTCTTGGGGCAGCCTACAATGAGCAGTTCTTC.

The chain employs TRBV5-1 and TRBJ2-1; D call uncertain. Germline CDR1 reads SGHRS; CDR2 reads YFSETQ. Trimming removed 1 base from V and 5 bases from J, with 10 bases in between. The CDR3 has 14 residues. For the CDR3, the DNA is TGCGCCAGCAGCTTGCAGCGTTCAAACAATGAGCAGTTCTTC. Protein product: CASSLQRSNNEQFF.

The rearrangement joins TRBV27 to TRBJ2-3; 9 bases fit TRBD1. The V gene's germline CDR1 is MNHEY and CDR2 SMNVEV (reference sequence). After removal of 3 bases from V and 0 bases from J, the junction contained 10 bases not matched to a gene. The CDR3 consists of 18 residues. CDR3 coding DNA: TGTGCCAGCAGTTTTTGGGGACCCGGACAGGGGAGCACAGATACGCAGTATTTT. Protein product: CASSFWGPGQGSTDTQYF.

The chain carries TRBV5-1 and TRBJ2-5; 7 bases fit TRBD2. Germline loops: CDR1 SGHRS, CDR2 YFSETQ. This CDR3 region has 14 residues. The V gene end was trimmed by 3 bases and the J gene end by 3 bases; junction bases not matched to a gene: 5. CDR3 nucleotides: TGCGCCAGCAGCTGGGCGGGAGTGGAAGAGACCCAGTACTTC. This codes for CASSWAGVEETQYF.

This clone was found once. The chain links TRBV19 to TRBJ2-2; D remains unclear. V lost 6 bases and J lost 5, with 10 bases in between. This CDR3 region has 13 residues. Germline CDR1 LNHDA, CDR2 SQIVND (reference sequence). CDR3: CASRARWTGELFF. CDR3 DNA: TGTGCCAGTAGGGCCCGCTGGACCGGGGAGCTGTTTTTT.

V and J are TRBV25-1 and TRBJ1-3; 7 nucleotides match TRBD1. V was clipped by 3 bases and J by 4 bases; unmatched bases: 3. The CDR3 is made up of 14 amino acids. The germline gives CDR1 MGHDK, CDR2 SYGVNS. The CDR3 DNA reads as TGTGCCAGCAGTGAGACAGGGAAAGGAAACACCATATATTTT. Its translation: CASSETGKGNTIYF.

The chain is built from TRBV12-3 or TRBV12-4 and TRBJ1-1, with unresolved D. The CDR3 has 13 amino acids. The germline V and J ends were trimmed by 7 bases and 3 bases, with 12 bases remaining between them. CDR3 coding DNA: TGTGCCAGCACGCGTAGGGAGGACACTGAAGCTTTCTTT. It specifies CASTRREDTEAFF.

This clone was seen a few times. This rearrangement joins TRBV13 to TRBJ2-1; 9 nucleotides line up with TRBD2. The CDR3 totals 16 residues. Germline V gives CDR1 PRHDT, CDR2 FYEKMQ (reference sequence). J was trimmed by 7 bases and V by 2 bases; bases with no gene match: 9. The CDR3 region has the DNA TGTGCCAGCAGCTTATTTGTAGCGGGAGTTCGGAATGAGCAGTTCTTC. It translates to CASSLFVAGVRNEQFF.

The CDR3 loop is CASSLYATGNTGELFF. In DNA form, the CDR3 reads TGTGCCAGCTCACTCTATGCAACAGGGAACACCGGGGAGCTGTTTTTT. V and J are TRBV18 and TRBJ2-2, with a possible D match to TRBD1 (5 bases). The CDR3 has 16 residues. Per germline, CDR1 KGHSH and CDR2 LQKENI. Trimming removed 4 bases from V and 1 base from J, with 13 bases in between.

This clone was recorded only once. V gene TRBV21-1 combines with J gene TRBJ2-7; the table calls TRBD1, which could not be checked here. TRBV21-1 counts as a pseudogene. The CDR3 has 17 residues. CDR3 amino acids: CASSKGRQGTTTYEQYF. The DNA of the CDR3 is TGTGCCAGCAGCAAAGGCCGACAGGGGACCACCACCTACGAGCAGTACTTC.

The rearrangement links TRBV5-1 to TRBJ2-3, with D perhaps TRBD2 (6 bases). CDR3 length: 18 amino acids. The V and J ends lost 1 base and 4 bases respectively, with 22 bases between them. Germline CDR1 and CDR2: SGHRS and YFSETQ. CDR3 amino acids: CASSLYPPGQGGADTQYF. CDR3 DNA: TGCGCCAGCAGCTTGTACCCCCCGGGCCAGGGAGGCGCAGATACGCAGTATTTT.